This paragraph reports one T cell receptor beta chain. Its antigen is unidentified. This sample is drawn from a study of cytomegalovirus exposure and HLA in healthy donors. Study findings and constraints: Evidence from a later analysis indicated that most CMV-associated TCR beta chains looked HLA-restricted.

The study ran its PCR with 60 Vbeta and 13 Jbeta primers. TCRdb's table, derived via immunoSEQ multiplex PCR, lists solely in-frame clones and lacks some. The repertoire holds roughly 180,000 clones, approximately 80% seen once, with 2.1% in the top ten. Germline CDR1 and CDR2: MGHRA and YSYEKL. The CDR3 spans 15 residues. Between the trimmed V and J ends, which lost 0 bases and 2 bases, there was a span of 11 bases. The specimen was PBMCs. The rearrangement links TRBV4-1 to TRBJ2-7; D might be TRBD2 (5 bases). This receptor was obtained from a woman aged 18-29 years in good health and CMV-seropositive. Here the CDR3 reads CASSQDPGRAYEQYV. CDR3 DNA sequence: TGCGCCAGCAGCCAAGATCCGGGGAGAGCCTACGAGCAGTACGTC.